Detailed here is one T cell receptor beta chain. The antigen remains undetermined. Generated by immunoSEQ multiplex PCR, the TCRdb table keeps only in-frame clones and is missing some. The sample shows some 48,000 clones, approximately 84% of them seen only once. This entry belongs to a study of graft-versus-host responses after intestinal transplantation. Study-wide background: Multivisceral, liver-intestinal, or isolated intestinal grafts were transplanted into recipients. Tacrolimus and steroids were given for around 3 years to all recipients after anti-thymocyte globulin induction. Study-level points and caveats: After transplant, early declines in HvG clones were associated with peak levels of circulating GvH clones. GvH clones occurred in recipient marrow; some first appeared in ileum or blood.

V dropped 3 bases and J dropped 4; count of bases not matched to a gene: 4. Germline V CDR1 and CDR2: SEHNR, FQNEAQ (reference sequence). The CDR3 is 14 amino acids. This chain links TRBV7-9 with TRBJ2-5, with 8 bases lining up with TRBD2. The TCR sequence derives from a human donor who was the organ donor for an intestinal transplant. The sequencing used unstimulated CD4+ T cells sorted from spleen or lymph node cells, collected before transplant. The CDR3 sequence is CASSFWTSRETQYF. DNA of the CDR3: TGTGCCAGCAGCTTCTGGACTAGCCGAGAGACCCAGTACTTC.